This T cell receptor beta chain was found in a study of T cell changes during pregnancy in multiple sclerosis. V shed 6 bases, J shed 1 base, and the junction held 11 bases outside the gene matches. CDR3 length: 18 residues. The germline V gene encodes CDR1 MRHNA and CDR2 SNTAGT. Libraries were prepared by immunoSEQ multiplex PCR; TCRdb keeps only in-frame clonotypes and omits some of them. The table includes tens of thousands of clones, just under 85% detected once. V is TRBV6-4 and J is TRBJ2-3; 12 nucleotides match TRBD2. The sequence was collected from a female donor in good health, enrolled as a control in a pregnancy study. The sample was CD8+ T cells from peripheral blood mononuclear cells, taken in the first trimester of pregnancy. DNA of the CDR3: TGTGCCAGCAGCTGGACTAGCGGGATAGGGCGTGGCACAGATACGCAGTATTTT. It yields the protein CASSWTSGIGRGTDTQYF.